A single sample is the source of the 6 T cell receptor beta chains below, sequenced in a study of blood T cells in healthy people across ages. Next came a second PCR, run for about 7 to 11 cycles, which used a sample-barcoded 5' primer along with a J-beta primer mix. TCRdb reprocessed the 5' RACE reads via MiXCR and lists one record per CDR3 protein. The sample lists some 1,000,000 distinct CDR3 sequences, 25% occurring once. The same sample was also used in a study of T cells of mothers and their children.

Sequences were obtained from blood. The receptors were sampled from a girl aged 2 to 10 in good health.

The chain joins TRBV12-3 or TRBV12-4 to TRBJ2-3; D is unclear. CDR3 length: 14 residues. V gave up 10 bases and J gave up 0 bases, with 14 bases separating them. The CDR3 DNA reads TGTGCCACGACAACTTGGGTGAGCACAGATACGCAGTATTTT. Protein sequence: CATTTWVSTDTQYF.

The sample holds a few counts of this clonotype. The gene calls are TRBV29-1 and TRBJ1-2, with 8 bases matching TRBD1. Germline V lookup: CDR1 SQVTM, CDR2 ANQGSEA. The CDR3 loop spans 13 amino acids. The J segment lost 8 bases and the V segment lost 7 bases, leaving 12 bases of the junction unmatched. CDR3: CSASRGPQEGYTF. The CDR3 DNA reads TGCAGCGCCTCCAGGGGGCCTCAGGAGGGCTACACCTTC.

This chain links TRBV27 with TRBJ1-2; TRBD1 is a possible D gene (5 bases). The ends were cut back, 2 bases at V and 7 bases at J, with 17 bases in the middle. The CDR3 loop spans 15 amino acids. From germline, CDR1 is MNHEY and CDR2 SMNVEV (reference sequence). CDR3 loop: CASSLDGAGMCGYTF. The DNA of the CDR3 is TGTGCCAGCAGTTTAGACGGGGCGGGCATGTGTGGCTACACCTTC.

CDR3 coding DNA: TGTGCCAGCAGCCCACTGAGACAGATGAACACTGAAGCTTTCTTT. Its translation is CASSPLRQMNTEAFF. The V call is TRBV7-9, the J call TRBJ1-1, with D perhaps TRBD1 (5 bases). Looked up from germline, CDR1 is SEHNR and CDR2 is FQNEAQ (reference sequence). This CDR3 contains 15 residues. V shed 5 bases and J shed 0 bases, with 13 bases lying between them.

The chain joins TRBV7-3 to TRBJ1-1; no definite D call. CDR1 and CDR2 (germline): SGHTA, FQGTGA. This CDR3 is 14 amino acids long. Trimming pared 3 bases from V and 3 bases from J, leaving 11 bases between. The CDR3 here is CASSLTGRDTEAFF. As DNA, the CDR3 is TGTGCCAGCAGCTTGACTGGGAGGGACACTGAAGCTTTCTTT.

The chain links TRBV27 to TRBJ1-2, with D uncertain. Germline V gene lookup returns CDR1 MNHEY and CDR2 SMNVEV (reference sequence). CDR3 length equals 14 residues. Trimming pared 3 bases from V and 5 bases from J, leaving 13 bases between. The CDR3 here is CASSFGGSFYGYTF. The CDR3 bases are TGTGCCAGCAGTTTTGGCGGATCTTTTTATGGCTACACCTTC.